This T cell receptor (beta chain) was captured by sequencing in a study of blood T cells in healthy people across ages. About the study: When template switching was applied, about one barcoded beta molecule was captured per two T cells.

Concerning this clonotype: Its target is not known.

CDR1 and CDR2 (germline): SEHNR, FQNEAQ (reference sequence). Trimming shortened V by 3 bases and J by 5 bases, and 10 bases separated the two germline ends. The CDR3 covers 13 residues. Alongside a J-beta primer mix, a sample-barcoded 5' primer served in a second PCR lasting about 7 to 11 cycles. Every molecule of cDNA carried a tag from a template-switch adaptor with 12 random nucleotides. TCRdb re-called the 5' RACE reads through MiXCR, storing one row per CDR3 protein. The sample has some 1.4 million distinct CDR3 sequences, about 40% seen once. Whole-study findings and limits: When set beside aged donors, long-lived donors presented more naive CD4+ cells and higher diversity. A strong correlation was found between TCR beta diversity and the percentage of naive T cells.

The source of this sequence is a young woman in good health. The chain carries TRBV7-9 and TRBJ2-5; no clear D. The sequenced sample was blood. The CDR3 here is CASSLDPTETQYF. DNA for the CDR3: TGTGCCAGCAGCTTGGACCCTACGGAGACCCAGTACTTC. Full variable domain (remainder filled in from reference TRBV7-9 and TRBJ2-5): DTGVSQNPRHKITKRGQNVTFRCDPISEHNRLYWYRQTLGQGPEFLTYFQNEAQLEKSRLLSDRFSAERPKGSFSTLEIQRTEQGDSAMYLCASSLDPTETQYFGPGTRLLVL.